One sample yielded the 25 T cell receptor beta chains listed below, sequenced in a study of blood T cell repertoires in COVID-19. Sequencing was performed with immunoSEQ multiplex PCR; in TCRdb, only in-frame clones are kept and a portion is missing. The table lists some 250,000 clones, about 90% of them singletons. The sequencing input was peripheral blood. The receptors derive from a woman in her thirties who had recovered from COVID-19.

The chain is built from TRBV5-1 and TRBJ1-1; 10 nucleotides line up with TRBD1. V lost 0 bases to trimming and J lost 5 bases; unmatched junction nucleotides: 10. Germline CDR1 is SGHRS and CDR2 is YFSETQ. The CDR3 sequence is 17 residues long. The CDR3 nucleotides are TGCGCCAGCAGCTTGGAGGGGACAGGGGTCTTAGGGACTGAAGCTTTCTTT. It codes for CASSLEGTGVLGTEAFF.

The genes are TRBV19 and TRBJ2-7; 10 bases map to TRBD1. The CDR3 has 14 amino acids. Losses at the gene ends were 6 bases for V and 3 bases for J; bases not matched to a gene: 5. The germline gives CDR1 LNHDA, CDR2 SQIVND (reference sequence). CDR3 sequence reads: CASRGQGGLYEQYF. DNA for the CDR3: TGTGCCAGTAGAGGACAGGGGGGACTCTACGAGCAGTACTTC.

The rearrangement links TRBV6-1 to TRBJ2-1; 9 nucleotides agree with TRBD2. CDR1 and CDR2 (germline): MNHNS, SASEGT. The ends lost 4 bases at V and 0 bases at J; junction bases unmatched: 7. The CDR3 loop spans 17 amino acids. DNA for the CDR3: TGTGCCAGCAGTGGCCCAATTAGCGGGGGCTCCTACAATGAGCAGTTCTTC. Encoded protein: CASSGPISGGSYNEQFF.

This clone is medium-sized by share. The chain uses TRBV19 and TRBJ2-1, with a tentative D call TRBD2 (7 bases). CDR1 and CDR2 from the germline V gene are LNHDA and SQIVND (reference sequence). CDR3 size: 17 residues. Trimming stripped 0 bases from V and 7 bases from J, with 19 bases between. CDR3 protein: CASSIDLGGGGFNEQFF. The CDR3 DNA reads as TGTGCCAGTAGTATAGATCTGGGAGGGGGTGGATTTAATGAGCAGTTCTTC.

The rearrangement links TRBV30 to TRBJ1-5, with 7 positions matching TRBD1. This CDR3 comprises 15 residues. J was trimmed by 0 bases and V by 0 bases; bases with no gene match: 2. The V gene's germline CDR1 is GTSNPN and CDR2 SVGIG (reference sequence). The CDR3 nucleotides read TGTGCCTGGAGTGTTGGGGACAGTAGCAATCAGCCCCAGCATTTT. Amino acids: CAWSVGDSSNQPQHF.

The chain carries TRBV11-1 and TRBJ2-1, with 11 bases aligning to TRBD1. CDR3 length: 15 residues. CDR1 SGHAT and CDR2 FQDESV come from the germline V gene (reference sequence). The junction had 5 bases not matched to a gene; V was cut back by 0 bases and J by 10 bases. The chain's CDR3 is CASSLAGTGGVEQFF. The CDR3 DNA reads as TGTGCCAGCAGCTTAGCCGGGACAGGGGGGGTCGAGCAGTTCTTC. Together with reference TRBV11-1 and TRBJ2-1, the CDR3 gives the full variable domain: EAEVAQSPRYKITEKSQAVAFWCDPISGHATLYWYRQILGQGPELLVQFQDESVVDDSQLPKDRFSAERLKGVDSTLKIQPAELGDSAMYLCASSLAGTGGVEQFFGPGTRLTVL.

The J gene is TRBJ1-5, the V gene TRBV5-1; 9 bases align to TRBD1. Germline assignment: CDR1 SGHRS and CDR2 YFSETQ. CDR3 length: 14 residues. Unmatched junction bases numbered 4, after V lost 4 bases and J lost 5 bases. CDR3 bases: TGCGCCAGCAGCCAGGGACAGGGAGATCAGCCCCAGCATTTT. This codes for CASSQGQGDQPQHF.

The V gene is TRBV6-1, the J gene TRBJ1-2, with D maybe TRBD1 (6 bases). The germline V and J ends were trimmed by 2 bases and 4 bases, with 11 bases remaining between them. Germline V CDR1 and CDR2: MNHNS, SASEGT. This CDR3 has 14 residues. The CDR3 DNA reads as TGTGCCAGCAGTGAAAGACAGGTGTCCTATGGCTACACCTTC. It specifies CASSERQVSYGYTF.

CDR3: CASSTQGFGEQFF. The DNA of the CDR3 is TGTGCCAGCTCAACCCAGGGTTTTGGGGAGCAGTTCTTC. The rearrangement uses TRBV6-5 and TRBJ2-1; a possible D gene is TRBD1 (5 bases). V was shortened by 8 bases and J by 10 bases, with 18 bases between the two germline ends. From germline, CDR1 is MNHEY and CDR2 SVGAGI. The CDR3 contains 13 residues.

CDR3 protein: CASRMGGYTEAFF. The CDR3 DNA is TGTGCCAGCAGGATGGGGGGGTACACTGAAGCTTTCTTT. The V call is TRBV27, the J call TRBJ1-1; TRBD1 is a possible D gene (5 bases). Germline V gene data show CDR1 as MNHEY and CDR2 as SMNVEV (reference sequence). Between the trimmed V and J ends, which lost 6 bases and 3 bases, there was a span of 11 bases. The CDR3 extends over 13 amino acids.

The chain links TRBV27 to TRBJ1-1, with 10 bases that match TRBD1. The V segment lost 0 bases and the J segment 1 base; nucleotides outside the gene matches: 5. The CDR3 length is 17 residues. The germline V gene has CDR1 MNHEY and CDR2 SMNVEV (reference sequence). CDR3 amino acids: CASSLSRDRGRNTEAFF. The CDR3, as DNA: TGTGCCAGCAGTTTATCGCGGGACAGGGGTCGGAACACTGAAGCTTTCTTT.

The chain combines TRBV4-3 with TRBJ1-3; D is perhaps TRBD1 (5 bases). The CDR3 has 18 amino acids. Trimming stripped 0 bases from V and 0 bases from J, with 15 bases between. Germline V gene data show CDR1 as LGHNA and CDR2 as YSLEER. The DNA of the CDR3 is TGCGCCAGCAGCCAAGATCAATTAGACAGTAGCTCTGGAAACACCATATATTTT. Translated, it gives CASSQDQLDSSSGNTIYF.

This chain connects TRBV9 to TRBJ1-3; 7 nucleotides match TRBD1. The CDR3 is 16 residues long. CDR1 is SGDLS and CDR2 is YYNGEE in the germline V gene. With 3 bases clipped from V and 4 bases from J, the junction kept 10 bases outside the gene matches. CDR3 DNA sequence: TGTGCCAGCAGCGCGCATTCCAGGGGGTCCGGAAACACCATATATTTT. Translation: CASSAHSRGSGNTIYF.

The rearrangement links TRBV9 to TRBJ2-1; 12 bases agree with TRBD2. Germline V gene sequence: CDR1 SGDLS, CDR2 YYNGEE. This CDR3 region has 15 residues. The J segment lost 10 bases and the V segment lost 2 bases, leaving 7 bases of the junction unmatched. DNA for the CDR3: TGTGCCAGCAGCGTGTCTAGCGGGGGGGCTTTAGAGCAGTTCTTC. It is translated as CASSVSSGGALEQFF. Full variable domain (rest looked up from reference TRBV9 and TRBJ2-1): DSGVTQTPKHLITATGQRVTLRCSPRSGDLSVYWYQQSLDQGLQFLIQYYNGEERAKGNILERFSAQQFPDLHSELNLSSLELGDSALYFCASSVSSGGALEQFFGPGTRLTVL.

The chain employs TRBV14 and TRBJ1-6; TRBD1 might be the D (5 bases). Trimming stripped 2 bases from V and 7 bases from J, with 12 bases between. The CDR3 runs 15 residues. Germline V CDR1 and CDR2: SGHDN, FVKESK. The CDR3 is CASSQLSGENSPLHF. CDR3 DNA sequence: TGTGCCAGCAGCCAACTCTCGGGGGAAAATTCACCCCTCCACTTT.

The genes are TRBV5-1 and TRBJ2-1; 15 bases agree with TRBD2. J gave up 7 bases and V 2 bases, and 4 bases lay outside the gene matches. In germline, CDR1 is SGHRS, CDR2 YFSETQ. CDR3 length: 16 amino acids. The CDR3 DNA follows: TGCGCCAGCAGCTTAGGGACTAGCGGGGGGACTAATGAGCAGTTCTTC. Translating gives CASSLGTSGGTNEQFF.

The chain couples TRBV6-1 to TRBJ2-4; no reliable D call. The CDR3 spans 13 residues. V dropped 2 bases and J dropped 3 bases, with 5 bases sitting between them. Germline CDR1 reads MNHNS; CDR2 reads SASEGT. CDR3 amino acids: CASSEFLKNIQYF. CDR3 coding DNA: TGTGCCAGCAGTGAATTTCTCAAAAACATTCAGTACTTC.

This rearrangement joins TRBV5-1 to TRBJ2-1; 9 bases match TRBD1. V was clipped by 4 bases and J by 6 bases; unmatched bases: 2. The CDR3 extends over 13 amino acids. Germline V CDR1 and CDR2: SGHRS, YFSETQ. The CDR3 DNA is TGCGCCAGCAGCGGGACAGGGTTCAATGAGCAGTTCTTC. This codes for CASSGTGFNEQFF.

This CDR3 is CASSYAGGHFYEQYF. The CDR3 nucleotides are TGTGCCAGCAGCTACGCGGGGGGGCATTTCTACGAGCAGTACTTC. The chain joins TRBV7-9 to TRBJ2-7; 9 bases align to TRBD2. Germline CDR1 and CDR2: SEHNR and FQNEAQ (reference sequence). The CDR3 totals 15 residues. The V gene end was trimmed by 4 bases and the J gene end by 3 bases; junction bases not matched to a gene: 7.

This sequence joins TRBV2 and TRBJ2-3, with 7 bases matching TRBD1. CDR1 and CDR2 (germline): SNHLY, FYNNEI. The CDR3 covers 18 residues. J gave up 0 bases and V 5 bases, and 14 bases lay outside the gene matches. The CDR3 region has the DNA TGTGCCAGCAGTCGGGACAGATCTGCGCCCACTAGCACAGATACGCAGTATTTT. Translated, it gives CASSRDRSAPTSTDTQYF.

This clone turned up a few times. This chain links TRBV18 with TRBJ1-1; D is undetermined. CDR3 length: 16 amino acids. With 2 bases removed from V and 1 base from J, the gap between germline ends came to 14 bases. Germline CDR1 and CDR2: KGHSH and LQKENI. The CDR3: CASSPEVAFANTEAFF. CDR3 bases: TGTGCCAGCTCACCAGAGGTTGCCTTTGCGAACACTGAAGCTTTCTTT.

The rearrangement joins TRBV5-1 to TRBJ1-2; D possibly corresponds to TRBD1 (6 bases). The CDR3 has 13 residues. The V gene lost 4 bases and the J gene lost 5 bases, with 12 bases spanning the gap. Germline V gives CDR1 SGHRS, CDR2 YFSETQ. The CDR3 region is CASSAGVGYGYTF. Written as DNA, the CDR3 is TGCGCCAGCAGCGCAGGGGTGGGGTATGGCTACACCTTC.

The chain carries TRBV7-2 and TRBJ1-2; 8 nucleotides line up with TRBD1. From germline, CDR1 is SGHTA and CDR2 FQGNSA. V dropped 5 bases and J dropped 3; count of bases not matched to a gene: 8. The CDR3 consists of 15 residues. CDR3 sequence reads: CASSPYSGGDYGYTF. CDR3 coding DNA: TGTGCCAGCAGCCCTTATTCAGGGGGCGACTATGGCTACACCTTC. Full variable domain (missing parts from reference TRBV7-2 and TRBJ1-2): GAGVSQSPSNKVTEKGKDVELRCDPISGHTALYWYRQSLGQGLEFLIYFQGNSAPDKSGLPSDRFSAERTGGSVSTLTIQRTQQEDSAVYLCASSPYSGGDYGYTFGSGTRLTVV.

The chain joins TRBV30 to TRBJ2-2, with D maybe TRBD1 (5 bases). The CDR3 has 15 amino acids. Deletions cut 3 bases from V and 5 bases from J, with 16 bases between. Germline V gene sequence: CDR1 GTSNPN, CDR2 SVGIG (reference sequence). CDR3 DNA: TGTGCCTGGAGCGTTGGGGCAGTATGGACCGGGGAGCTGTTTTTT. It is translated as CAWSVGAVWTGELFF.

The chain links TRBV29-1 to TRBJ1-2; D is possibly TRBD1 (5 bases). The V gene lost 4 bases and the J gene lost 1 base, with 10 bases spanning the gap. The germline V gene has CDR1 SQVTM and CDR2 ANQGSEA. The CDR3 is made up of 13 amino acids. This CDR3 is CSVVTGLNYGYTF. The CDR3 DNA reads TGCAGCGTTGTAACAGGCCTTAACTATGGCTACACCTTC.